Listed here is a single T cell receptor beta chain. Here immunoSEQ multiplex PCR was the method, and the copy in TCRdb shows in-frame clones only, minus some. The sample contains about 81,000 clones, around 96% of which appear only once. Germline assignment: CDR1 GTSNPN and CDR2 SVGIG (reference sequence). V was clipped by 5 bases and J by 0 bases; unmatched bases: 7. The CDR3 spans 15 residues. This specimen comes from a study of technical replicates of blood from a handful of donors. This TCR was recovered from a human donor in good health. Sample: T cells isolated from PBMCs. This rearrangement joins TRBV30 to TRBJ1-2; 9 bases align to TRBD1. The CDR3 sequence: CAWSGQGPANYGYTF. Written as DNA, the CDR3 is TGTGCCTGGTCGGGACAGGGACCAGCTAACTATGGCTACACCTTC.